The 21 T cell receptor beta chains given below trace back to one sample, sequenced in a study of Ad26.COV2.S vaccination and SARS-CoV-2 variants. Sequenced by immunoSEQ multiplex PCR; TCRdb stores in-frame clones only, minus some. The sample yields 360,000 or so clones, roughly 87% seen once. Treatment described: around 19 received Ad26.COV2.S at low or high dose, single or two shots; about 5 received placebo; per-sample allocation not given. Day 63 after the first injection of vaccine or placebo was the sampling time. Material: peripheral blood, obtained in a trial of Ad26.COV2.S vaccine versus placebo. The receptors shown here come from a person aged 18-60 years who received the Ad26.COV2.S COVID-19 vaccine or a placebo.

The genes are TRBV7-9 and TRBJ1-1; the D gene is possibly TRBD1 (5 bases). Germline assignment: CDR1 SEHNR and CDR2 FQNEAQ (reference sequence). This CDR3 region has 14 residues. Trimming took off 5 bases at V and 6 bases at J, with 16 bases between the two ends. This CDR3 reads CASSHGGSGSEAFF. The CDR3 bases are TGTGCCAGCAGCCATGGGGGAAGTGGGTCTGAAGCTTTCTTT.

This clone was seen once. This chain connects TRBV12-3 or TRBV12-4 to TRBJ1-4, with D unclear. This CDR3 has 13 amino acids. Deletions cut 6 bases from V and 3 bases from J, with 8 bases between. CDR3 in amino acids: CASSLLANEKLFF. For the CDR3, the DNA is TGTGCCAGCAGCCTCCTGGCTAATGAAAAACTGTTTTTT.

This rearrangement joins TRBV7-6 to TRBJ2-7; the D gene is possibly TRBD1 (6 bases). Trimming stripped 5 bases from V and 5 bases from J, with 16 bases between. The CDR3 spans 14 residues. Germline loops: CDR1 SGHVS, CDR2 FNYEAQ. The CDR3 bases are TGTGCCAGCAGCGCCCCGGGACAAGGGAACGAGCAGTACTTC. It specifies CASSAPGQGNEQYF. Full variable domain (missing parts from reference TRBV7-6 and TRBJ2-7): GAGVSQSPRYKVTKRGQDVALRCDPISGHVSLYWYRQALGQGPEFLTYFNYEAQQDKSGLPNDRFSAERPEGSISTLTIQRTEQRDSAMYRCASSAPGQGNEQYFGPGTRLTVT.

The rearrangement joins TRBV7-6 to TRBJ2-1; D gene ambiguous. The CDR3 extends over 12 amino acids. V lost 5 bases to trimming and J lost 7 bases, with 9 bases between them. Germline CDR1 SGHVS, CDR2 FNYEAQ. For the CDR3, the DNA is TGTGCCAGCAGCCCCGTTGGGAATGAGCAGTTCTTC. Translating gives CASSPVGNEQFF.

V is TRBV6-2 or TRBV6-3 and J is TRBJ1-1; 8 positions match TRBD1. Trimming took 5 bases from V and 4 from J; bases not matched to a gene: 6. CDR3 size: 14 residues. Germline lookup yields CDR1 MNHEY and CDR2 SVGEGT. The CDR3 protein is CASSVDRGVTEAFF. CDR3 coding DNA: TGTGCCAGCAGTGTCGACAGGGGTGTCACTGAAGCTTTCTTT.

J is TRBJ1-1 and V is TRBV6-2 or TRBV6-3; D may be TRBD1 (5 bases). This CDR3 is 14 amino acids long. Per the germline V gene, CDR1 is MNHEY and CDR2 is SVGEGT. V was pared by 4 bases and J by 5 bases, with 14 bases between. The CDR3 DNA reads TGTGCCAGCAGTTGGAGAATTGAGGGGACTGAAGCTTTCTTT. Amino acids: CASSWRIEGTEAFF.

CDR3 amino acids: CASSLVRQGRYNEQFF. The CDR3 nucleotides are TGTGCCAGCAGCTTAGTAAGGCAGGGCCGTTACAATGAGCAGTTCTTC. The chain has TRBV11-3 and TRBJ2-1; D possibly corresponds to TRBD1 (5 bases). This CDR3 spans 16 amino acids. In germline, CDR1 is SGHNT, CDR2 YENEEA. With 1 base removed from V and 4 bases from J, the gap between germline ends came to 14 bases. Full variable domain (outside the CDR3, taken from reference TRBV11-3 and TRBJ2-1): EAGVVQSPRYKIIEKKQPVAFWCNPISGHNTLYWYLQNLGQGPELLIRYENEEAVDDSQLPKDRFSAERLKGVDSTLKIQPAELGDSAVYLCASSLVRQGRYNEQFFGPGTRLTVL.

This rearrangement joins TRBV30 to TRBJ2-7; 9 nucleotides line up with TRBD2. Germline V lookup: CDR1 GTSNPN, CDR2 SVGIG (reference sequence). This CDR3 is built from 14 residues. V was clipped by 1 base and J by 2 bases; unmatched bases: 3. CDR3 in amino acids: CAWSASGVTYEQYF. The CDR3 nucleotides read TGTGCCTGGAGTGCTAGCGGGGTAACCTACGAGCAGTACTTC.

The rearrangement links TRBV19 to TRBJ1-5, with TRBD1 matching 7 bases. CDR1 LNHDA and CDR2 SQIVND come from the germline V gene (reference sequence). V shed 5 bases, J shed 1 base, and the junction held 8 bases outside the gene matches. This CDR3 region has 16 residues. Here the CDR3 reads CASSYNRGGSNQPQHF. The DNA for the CDR3 is TGTGCCAGTAGTTACAACAGGGGTGGGAGCAATCAGCCCCAGCATTTT.

The V gene is TRBV27, the J gene TRBJ1-4; tentatively, D is TRBD1 (5 bases). Per the germline V gene, CDR1 is MNHEY and CDR2 is SMNVEV (reference sequence). V lost 3 bases and J lost 8, with 16 bases in between. CDR3 length equals 15 residues. CDR3 amino acids: CASSFEGRGREKLFF. The CDR3 bases are TGTGCCAGCAGTTTCGAGGGACGCGGACGCGAAAAACTGTTTTTT.

The J gene is TRBJ1-2, the V gene TRBV27, with D possibly being TRBD1 (5 bases). With 6 bases removed from V and 6 bases from J, the gap between germline ends came to 11 bases. Per the germline V gene, CDR1 is MNHEY and CDR2 is SMNVEV (reference sequence). The CDR3 runs to 12 residues. The CDR3 here is CASSLAGHGYTF. The CDR3 DNA follows: TGTGCCAGCAGCCTGGCAGGGCATGGCTACACCTTC.

The V and J genes are TRBV6-6 and TRBJ1-1; no reliable D call. The germline V gene encodes CDR1 MNHNY and CDR2 SVGAGI (reference sequence). The V and J ends lost 4 bases and 4 bases respectively, with 7 bases between them. CDR3 size: 12 residues. DNA for the CDR3: TGTGCCAGCAGTTTTGAGGTCACTGAAGCTTTCTTT. Amino acids: CASSFEVTEAFF.

This chain uses TRBV9 with TRBJ1-1; TRBD1 agrees at 7 bases. Germline values: CDR1 SGDLS, CDR2 YYNGEE. The CDR3 spans 15 residues. V shed 4 bases, J shed 2 bases, and the junction held 8 bases outside the gene matches. CDR3 loop: CASSPRQGSNTEAFF. Here the CDR3 DNA reads TGTGCCAGCAGCCCCCGACAGGGAAGTAACACTGAAGCTTTCTTT.

V usage is TRBV10-2 and J usage is TRBJ2-2; D is tentatively TRBD1 or TRBD2 (5 bases each). This CDR3 region has 13 residues. CDR1 is WSHSY, CDR2 SAAADI, per germline. Trimming left V 10 bases short and J 0 bases short, with 9 bases between. CDR3: CATGTPNTGELFF. The CDR3 coding sequence is TGCGCCACCGGGACCCCGAACACCGGGGAGCTGTTTTTT.

CDR3: CASSRGQLSYEQYF. As DNA, the CDR3 is TGTGCCAGCAGCCGGGGACAGTTATCATACGAGCAGTACTTC. The V call is TRBV7-8, the J call TRBJ2-7; 7 bases fit TRBD1. The CDR3 consists of 14 residues. Germline CDR1 and CDR2: SGHVS and FQNEAQ. V gave up 5 bases and J gave up 4 bases; unmatched junction bases: 8.

This chain links TRBV3-1 (or the pseudogene TRBV3-2) with TRBJ2-7; 7 bases line up with TRBD1. V shed 1 base and J 3 bases; nucleotides not matched to a gene: 3. This CDR3 comprises 14 residues. Germline CDR1 LGHDT, CDR2 YNNKEL (reference sequence). The chain's CDR3 is CASSQGAGGYEQYF. CDR3 nucleotides: TGTGCCAGCAGCCAAGGGGCAGGGGGCTACGAGCAGTACTTC.

This chain connects TRBV4-2 to TRBJ2-5; 11 nucleotides agree with TRBD2. V lost 4 bases to trimming and J lost 2 bases; unmatched junction nucleotides: 6. CDR1 and CDR2 (germline): LGHNA, YNFKEQ. The CDR3 runs 16 residues. The CDR3 region has the DNA TGTGCCAGCAGCCCTCTAGCGGGGGGAGGACAAGAGACCCAGTACTTC. Encoded protein: CASSPLAGGGQETQYF.

The genes are TRBV7-3 and TRBJ2-1; a possible D gene is TRBD2 (6 bases). CDR3 length: 14 residues. CDR1 and CDR2 from the germline V gene are SGHTA and FQGTGA. V was pared by 5 bases and J by 5 bases, with 13 bases between. The CDR3: CASSVAGINNEQFF. CDR3 coding DNA: TGTGCCAGCAGCGTTGCGGGGATAAACAATGAGCAGTTCTTC.

This clone was found a few times. The chain recombines TRBV7-8 with TRBJ1-2; no firm D call. Germline lookup yields CDR1 SGHVS and CDR2 FQNEAQ. There are 15 residues in the CDR3. The V end was cut by 1 base, the J end by 0 bases, with 9 bases between. As DNA, the CDR3 is TGTGCCAGCAGCTTAGAAGGAGGCACTAACTATGGCTACACCTTC. It specifies CASSLEGGTNYGYTF.

At least ten counts were recorded for this clone. V usage is TRBV7-2 and J usage is TRBJ1-2, with TRBD1 matching 8 bases. CDR3 length equals 16 residues. The germline gives CDR1 SGHTA, CDR2 FQGNSA. J lost 4 bases, V lost 1 base, and 8 bases had no gene match. CDR3 protein: CASSLESGGLGYGYTF. DNA for the CDR3: TGTGCCAGCAGCTTAGAATCAGGGGGCTTAGGCTATGGCTACACCTTC.

The CDR3 DNA is TGTGCCAGCAGCAATAGACAGGGGGAGGACACTGAAGCTTTCTTT. It yields the protein CASSNRQGEDTEAFF. The chain couples TRBV7-9 to TRBJ1-1; 9 bases map to TRBD1. Trimming removed 5 bases from V and 3 bases from J; junction bases left unmatched: 7. Germline CDR1 is SEHNR and CDR2 is FQNEAQ (reference sequence). The CDR3 runs 15 residues. Looking up the rest from reference TRBV7-9 and TRBJ1-1 gives the full variable domain: DTGVSQNPRHKITKRGQNVTFRCDPISEHNRLYWYRQTLGQGPEFLTYFQNEAQLEKSRLLSDRFSAERPKGSFSTLEIQRTEQGDSAMYLCASSNRQGEDTEAFFGQGTRLTVV.